The entry below gives a single TCR beta chain sequence along with its context. The target of this receptor is not known. The junction shows trimming of 5 bases on V and 8 bases on J, plus 9 bases between the germline ends. The CDR3 has 11 amino acids, counting the end cysteine and phenylalanine. Only the CDR3 DNA stays, 33 bases, in frame from base 1. The germline V gene specifies MRHNA as CDR1 and SNTAGT as CDR2. In total, 600 or so healthy bone marrow donors made up the cohort. All cohort members were sampled while nominally healthy, although unrecorded immune exposures were likely present. The donor was CMV seropositive and belonged to the group of some 290 seropositive cohort members. Each donor provided a peripheral blood sample, and peripheral blood mononuclear cells were used for TCR beta sequencing. The Qiagen DNeasy Blood Extraction Kit was used to extract genomic DNA from the blood cell samples.

Receptor libraries were prepared by the immunoSEQ multiplex PCR assay. For the multiplex PCR, a mixture combining 60 forward primers for TCR Vbeta segments and 13 reverse primers for TCR Jbeta segments was used. Amplification of the CDR3 region of rearranged TCR beta genes was performed with a multiplex PCR assay on genomic DNA. On the Illumina HiSeq System, the amplified TCR beta libraries were sequenced as 87-base-pair reads. On the study's bioinformatics: A later analysis tallied roughly 78 million unique TCR beta chains across the approximately 670 repertoires, and some 10 million of those chains were shared by two or more donors. A nearest-neighbor algorithm error-corrected the raw reads and collapsed the reads into unique sequences, merging closely related sequences to remove PCR and sequencing errors. To assign V, D and J gene segments, CDR3 sequences were aligned to IMGT reference sequences. For a sequence to be retained, a match of at least six nucleotides was required to both a V gene segment and a J gene segment. A rearrangement counted as productive if the CDR3 had no stop codons and remained in frame with V and J, and every other rearrangement counted as non-productive. CDR3 was defined by IMGT convention, running from the second conserved V-encoded cysteine to the conserved J-encoded phenylalanine. The earlier analysis of about 620 of the donors excluded sequences that lacked an unambiguous match to a single V gene segment. An earlier analysis of 500 to 600 of the donors classified V segments as functional when productive rearrangements were above 56.7% and as segregating when the standard deviation between donors was above 5%. A statistical classification framework was built to diagnose cytomegalovirus status from the catalog of TCR beta chain sequences. In a later analysis, TCR nucleotide sequences were compared against IMGT/GENE-DB human TR gene sequences so that V and J genes could be assigned. Using the TCRdist pipeline, a later analysis assigned CDR3 sequences along with most-parsimonious VDJ recombination scenarios. A later analysis defined each TCR beta chain by its CDR3 amino acid sequence plus V-gene family, and excluded reads lacking a unique V-gene family. As a way to deal with suspected cross-contamination and a sequencing artifact, a later analysis dropped roughly 600 nucleotide sequences that were highly shared and had low generation probability. In a later analysis, a clonal expansion index was calculated for each public chain from normalized within-repertoire ranks of inferred template counts. In a later analysis, generation probabilities were computed with a VDJ recombination model fitted to out-of-frame rearrangements, and the resulting probabilities were checked against IGoR. Hypergeometric tests were used in a later analysis to score TCR-TCR, TCR-HLA and TCR-CMV co-occurrence, with a repertoire-size bias correction applied to the TCR pairs. In a later analysis, false discovery rates were estimated by permuting HLA or CMV assignments 20 times. In a later analysis, co-occurring TCRs were grouped with DBSCAN, and TCRdist sequence similarity was added when clustering was performed within HLA-allele-positive subsets. Co-occurrence clustering excluded repertoires with fewer than 30,000 or more than 120,000 public chains, plus five with anomalous nucleotide sharing. Sourced from immuneACCESS, this table was stored by TCRdb with only in-frame sequences that have V and J called. A share of the clones is absent; for the studies checked, an unresolved V gene accounts for under half, and the remainder has no known explanation. The DNA gave D and trimming, while V, J and clone size come from that table. The sample's table lists a count of around 100,000 clones. Under 7% of the sample comes from the top ten.

The data derive from a study of cytomegalovirus exposure and HLA in healthy donors (dated by TCRdb to 2016 to 2017). For context, the study as a whole: In an earlier analysis of several hundred of the donors, approximately 260 Gb of sequence data and approximately 120 million unique TCR beta sequences from roughly 200 million T cells were reported. An early release covering about 600 HLA-typed donors comprised 250 to 350 gigabases of sequencing data and 65 million to 100 million unique TCR sequences. Of the 350 to 450 genotyped donors, approximately 82% fell in the genetic ancestry cluster associated with self-reported Caucasian donors. The study aimed to test whether signatures of past pathogen exposure could be identified by cataloging public T cell receptors. Using immunosequencing, the study profiled T cell repertoires from about 620 subjects and related those repertoires to cytomegalovirus serostatus. Besides the first cohort of roughly 640 subjects, a separate validation cohort made up of roughly 120 different subjects was used. To predict cytomegalovirus infection status, the study brought together high-throughput TCR immunosequencing, statistical association of individual TCRs with disease status, and machine learning. In a later analysis, previously published TCR beta repertoires from about 670 donors were re-analyzed and high-resolution HLA genotyping was added so that TCR occurrence patterns could be studied. In the later analysis, no new phenotypic data were used to find candidate immune exposures; instead, reliance was placed on TCR beta sequences and their occurrence across donors. An earlier analysis of 587 of the donors used high-throughput TCR beta sequencing to judge whether each TCR beta V gene segment behaved as functional or pseudogenic. Donor age, sex, ethnicity and CMV serostatus were collected together with the repertoire data. In a later genetic analysis, genome-wide SNP genotypes for about 55% of the roughly 670 donors were used, and that subset was treated as a discovery cohort. Every repertoire in the discovery cohort had been generated on one and the same sequencing platform. Both class I and class II loci were covered by HLA typing, at four-digit resolution. Typing coverage varied by locus: about 620-630 donors for A, B, C, DRB1 and DQB1; some 520 for DQA1; about 600 for DPA1; approximately 450 for DPB1. About five DR-DQ haplotypes were treated as single units for association and clustering because of strong linkage in the cohort. On average, 235,054 unique TCR beta nucleotide sequences were sequenced per donor among 398 genotyped donors of the cohort, with 15% to 20% of those sequences being non-productive. Summary of the overall study and its limitations: Most TCR sequences were seen in very few donors, while some public TCRs were found in many individuals. Because HLA typing was unavailable for some donors at each locus, only the typed subset was used in association tests. In an earlier analysis of 500 to 650 of the donors, most TCR beta V segments appeared in productive rearrangements about 87% or about 30% of the time, broadly matching IMGT annotations. Immune exposure information for the cohort was limited to CMV serostatus. The cohort was sequenced for TCR beta chains only, and without alpha or paired-chain data the features that could be detected were limited. When HLA alleles, especially DR and DQ, strongly co-occurred, attributing TCR associations to individual alleles was difficult. A later analysis found that TCR association rates varied across HLA loci, with DRB1 alleles showing the most associated TCRs and HLA-C alleles the fewest. According to a later analysis, most CMV-associated TCR beta chains appeared to be HLA-restricted, and the HLA associations seemed to be driven largely by CMV exposure. A total of 150 to 200 TCR beta chains were listed by the study as associated with cytomegalovirus. A cluster of highly shared sequence variants was judged likely to represent a technical artifact of the sequencing pipeline. At a false discovery rate of 0.05, a later analysis linked roughly 17,000 TCR beta sequences to specific HLA alleles. Because counts were too low, fewer than 20 rarely observed V segments, including chromosome 9 orphons, were excluded from the earlier analysis of some 590 of the donors. Linkage disequilibrium might explain the correlated functional status among segregating V segments, but an unknown experimental factor could not be ruled out. A later analysis found that HLA-associated TCR beta chains were more clonally expanded and had lower generation probabilities than equally common non-associated chains. Cytomegalovirus status was reported to be diagnosed by the classifier with high specificity and sensitivity in both the original and validation cohorts. A further reported finding was that TCR beta sequences accurately predicted the HLA-A and HLA-B alleles for most subjects in the first cohort. Compared with the approximately 670-donor mean, donors in an Asian-associated ancestry cluster had fewer N-insertions in productive TCRs, according to a later genetic analysis. An association between a missense DCLRE1C variant and V-gene and J-gene trimming of TCR beta chains was found in a later genetic analysis and replicated in an independent cohort. According to the authors, the approach could potentially be generalized to other disease states and immunological phenotypes. Three of the identified cytomegalovirus-associated TCR beta chains were confirmed in vitro to be specific for cytomegalovirus antigens. The 87-base-pair reads could not distinguish some IMGT-functional V segments, including TRBV6-2 and TRBV6-3, so those segments were excluded. Presence/absence analyses assumed roughly uniform sequencing depth across donors, an assumption that may not hold. Several of the top co-occurrence clusters appeared to be linked to parvovirus B19, influenza, CMV and Epstein-Barr virus, according to a later analysis.

Sequences were obtained from PBMCs. The source is a man aged 40-55 years in good health and CMV-seropositive. The sequence links TRBV6-4 to TRBJ1-2, with no D gene named confidently. The DNA sequence is as follows: TGTGCCAGCAGTCCCGCCAGAGGCTACACCTTC. Its protein reads: CASSPARGYTF.